These 21 T cell receptor beta chains share one sample of origin, sequenced in a study of blood T cells in healthy people across ages. A J-beta primer mix and a sample-barcoded 5' primer were used in a second PCR of about 7 to 12 cycles. TCRdb redid the calling of the 5' RACE reads with MiXCR, one entry per CDR3 protein. This table holds 270,000 or so distinct CDR3 sequences, 27% found once. Sequencing used blood. All receptors come from an older woman in good health.

The genes are TRBV5-6 and TRBJ1-2; no clear D. Deletions cut 1 base from V and 3 bases from J, with 7 bases between. CDR3 length: 13 amino acids. Germline V gene data show CDR1 as SGHDT and CDR2 as YYEEEE. Written as DNA, the CDR3 is TGTGCCAGCAGCTTGTGGGGAGACTATGGCTACACCTTC. Encoded protein: CASSLWGDYGYTF.

This rearrangement joins TRBV29-1 to TRBJ2-7; no clear D. The J call may be faulty, since TRBJ2-1 better matches the DNA end. The CDR3 extends over 12 amino acids. The V gene's germline CDR1 is SQVTM and CDR2 ANQGSEA. Here the CDR3 DNA reads TGCAGCGTTGCAGCGAATACGAATGAGCAGTTCTTC. Its protein is CSVAANTNEQFF.

In the case of this clonotype: The junction does not match germline at one end; this may be a read error. This chain links TRBV29-1 with TRBJ1-1; 7 positions match TRBD1. Germline-derived CDR1 and CDR2 are SQVTM and ANQGSEA. This CDR3 region has 14 residues. In nucleotides, the CDR3 is TGCAGCGCGTTGACAGGGCGGGGGAACACTGAAGCTCTCTTT. It translates to CSALTGRGNTEALF.

The chain has TRBV20-1 and TRBJ2-5, with 12 bases lining up with TRBD2. The length of the CDR3 is 15 residues. Germline trimming cut 4 bases from V and 2 bases from J; bases unmatched to any gene: 5. Germline lookup yields CDR1 DFQATT and CDR2 SNEGSKA (reference sequence). In DNA, the CDR3 is TGCAGTGCTACCCGACTAGCGGGGGTACAAGAGACCCAGTACTTC. Protein product: CSATRLAGVQETQYF.

The sample holds a few counts of this clonotype. Because the CDR3's place on the DNA is in doubt, the DNA is left out and the CDR3 is given as listed by TCRdb. This chain joins TRBV7-2 and TRBJ2-3; TRBD1, the table's D call, was not compared with the DNA. Both ends counted, the CDR3 spans 16 residues. Germline V gene lookup returns CDR1 SGHTA and CDR2 FQGNSA. This CDR3 reads CASSPGGAVAPGASYF.

The J gene is TRBJ2-2, the V gene TRBV2; D gene uncertain. The CDR3 runs to 13 residues. V shed 7 bases and J shed 3 bases, with 9 bases lying between them. Germline values: CDR1 SNHLY, CDR2 FYNNEI. As DNA, the CDR3 is TGTGCCAGCACGGCCTCCTACACCGGGGAGCTGTTTTTT. Translated: CASTASYTGELFF.

The chain recombines TRBV7-6 with TRBJ2-7, with TRBD2 matching 9 bases. The CDR3 sequence is 17 residues long. Germline CDR1 reads SGHVS; CDR2 reads FNYEAQ. V lost 4 bases and J lost 4; bases outside the gene matches: 14. Here the CDR3 reads CASSSYDFSGSGYEQYF. CDR3 nucleotide sequence: TGTGCCAGCAGCTCATACGACTTTAGCGGGAGCGGGTACGAGCAGTACTTC.

This sequence joins TRBV7-2 and TRBJ2-3; 9 positions agree with TRBD2. Per germline, CDR1 SGHTA and CDR2 FQGNSA. The J segment lost 2 bases and the V segment lost 5 bases, leaving 5 bases of the junction unmatched. The CDR3 sequence is 15 residues long. Here the CDR3 DNA reads TGTGCCAGCAGCGTCTTAGCGGGAGCCACAGATACGCAGTATTTT. As protein: CASSVLAGATDTQYF.

This CDR3 is CATSRVDTAYEQYF. The CDR3 bases are TGTGCCACCAGCAGAGTGGACACCGCCTACGAGCAGTACTTC. This sequence joins TRBV15 and TRBJ2-7, with a tentative D call TRBD1 (5 bases). Germline CDR1 and CDR2: LNHNV and YYDKDF (reference sequence). The CDR3 extends over 14 amino acids. The V end lost 1 base, the J end lost 2 bases, and 9 bases lay between the germline ends.

This clonotype was seen a handful of times. The genes are TRBV13 and TRBJ1-2; 7 nucleotides agree with TRBD1. Germline CDR1 and CDR2: PRHDT and FYEKMQ (reference sequence). This CDR3 comprises 16 residues. The trim removed 5 bases at V and 0 bases at J, leaving 9 bases unmatched. Written as DNA, the CDR3 is TGTGCCAGCAGCGAGGAACAGGGGCGCCCTAACTATGGCTACACCTTC. It translates to CASSEEQGRPNYGYTF.

This clonotype was counted a few times. For the CDR3, the DNA is TGTGCCAGCAGTTACGGGACAGGGGATCAGCCCCAGCATTTT. As protein: CASSYGTGDQPQHF. The chain is built from TRBV6-5 and TRBJ1-5; 10 positions agree with TRBD1. This CDR3 spans 14 amino acids. Per the germline V gene, CDR1 is MNHEY and CDR2 is SVGAGI. V shed 2 bases and J 5 bases; nucleotides not matched to a gene: 0.

In its sample, this clonotype was seen a few times. This sequence joins TRBV19 and TRBJ2-1; TRBD2 matches at 9 bases. The germline V gene has CDR1 LNHDA and CDR2 SQIVND (reference sequence). The CDR3 is 16 residues long. The V segment lost 5 bases and the J segment 6 bases; nucleotides outside the gene matches: 11. The CDR3 DNA reads as TGTGCCAGTAGTCCCCCCGGGACTAGCTTTACCAATGAGCAGTTCTTC. Amino acid sequence: CASSPPGTSFTNEQFF.

This clonotype was found a few times. The J gene is TRBJ2-5, the V gene TRBV12-3 or TRBV12-4; 8 bases map to TRBD2. V lost 6 bases, J lost 5 bases, and 8 bases stayed unmatched. This CDR3 contains 14 residues. The CDR3 spells CASRITGTSETQYF. Written as DNA, the CDR3 is TGTGCCAGCAGGATCACCGGGACTAGTGAGACCCAGTACTTC.

This clonotype came up a few times. The chain has TRBV18 and TRBJ1-1; 8 bases fit TRBD1. The CDR3 runs 14 residues. V was pared by 4 bases and J by 5 bases, with 6 bases of the junction left unmatched. CDR1 KGHSH and CDR2 LQKENI come from the germline V gene. The CDR3 loop is CASSLRQGQTEAFF. CDR3 DNA sequence: TGTGCCAGCTCACTACGACAGGGGCAAACTGAAGCTTTCTTT.

This clonotype was recorded at least ten times. As DNA, the CDR3 is TGCGCCAGCAGCTTGGGGGACGGCGGATTCTCTGGGGCCAACGTCCTGACTTTC. It specifies CASSLGDGGFSGANVLTF. V gene TRBV5-1 combines with J gene TRBJ2-6; D could derive from TRBD1 or TRBD2 (5 bases each). V dropped 0 bases and J dropped 0 bases, with 13 bases sitting between them. Germline V lookup: CDR1 SGHRS, CDR2 YFSETQ. This CDR3 region has 18 residues.

This clonotype appeared a single time. This chain uses TRBV5-1 with TRBJ2-3; perhaps TRBD1 as D (6 bases). Germline V gives CDR1 SGHRS, CDR2 YFSETQ. The V end lost 4 bases, the J end lost 2 bases, and 14 bases lay between the germline ends. The CDR3 contains 15 residues. The CDR3 sequence: CASSQNTGTTDTQYF. The CDR3 DNA sequence: TGCGCCAGCAGCCAAAACACAGGGACCACAGATACGCAGTATTTT.

This clonotype was seen repeatedly, ten times or more. The chain recombines TRBV4-1 with TRBJ2-6; D unresolved. CDR3 length: 18 amino acids. The V end was cut by 0 bases, the J end by 2 bases, with 14 bases between. CDR1 is MGHRA, CDR2 YSYEKL, per germline. CDR3 region: CASSQDPSGVAGANVLTF. CDR3 DNA: TGCGCCAGCAGCCAAGATCCAAGTGGAGTCGCTGGGGCCAACGTCCTGACTTTC.

This chain connects TRBV9 to TRBJ1-2; tentatively, D is TRBD1 (5 bases). Germline values: CDR1 SGDLS, CDR2 YYNGEE. Trimming stripped 0 bases from V and 5 bases from J, with 14 bases between. This CDR3 has 15 residues. DNA for the CDR3: TGTGCCAGCAGCGTAGCGGCAGCCAGGGCTTATGGCTACACCTTC. Its protein is CASSVAAARAYGYTF.

This sequence joins TRBV29-1 and TRBJ2-5; D ambiguous. Germline loops: CDR1 SQVTM, CDR2 ANQGSEA. The CDR3 spans 15 residues. Trimming took off 4 bases at V and 5 bases at J, with 20 bases between the two ends. CDR3 DNA: TGCAGCGTTGTCACCGTTTGGAGCTCTGTGGAGACCCAGTACTTC. Translating it yields CSVVTVWSSVETQYF.

V is TRBV5-5 and J is TRBJ2-7; a possible D gene is TRBD1 (6 bases). Germline CDR1 is SGHKS and CDR2 is YYEKEE (reference sequence). V was trimmed by 2 bases and J by 0 bases, leaving 21 bases between them. The CDR3 is 18 residues long. The CDR3 reads CASSFGQGLSKSSYEQYF. As DNA, the CDR3 is TGTGCCAGCAGCTTTGGGCAGGGGCTAAGTAAAAGCTCCTACGAGCAGTACTTC. The full variable domain, rest sourced from reference TRBV5-5 and TRBJ2-7, is DAGVTQSPTHLIKTRGQQVTLRCSPISGHKSVSWYQQVLGQGPQFIFQYYEKEERGRGNFPDRFSARQFPNYSSELNVNALLLGDSALYLCASSFGQGLSKSSYEQYFGPGTRLTVT.

This clonotype was counted many times. This chain joins TRBV5-1 and TRBJ2-1, with 9 bases that match TRBD2. Losses at the gene ends were 2 bases for V and 2 bases for J; bases not matched to a gene: 8. CDR3 length equals 17 residues. Germline CDR1 SGHRS, CDR2 YFSETQ. The CDR3 protein is CASSFLAGVEAYNEQFF. The DNA for the CDR3 is TGCGCCAGCAGCTTCTTAGCGGGAGTAGAGGCCTACAATGAGCAGTTCTTC.